The entry below describes one TCR beta chain. As yet, its antigen is unknown. CDR1 and CDR2 from the germline V gene are SEHNR and FQNEAQ (reference sequence). The V and J ends lost 5 bases and 2 bases, in that order; junction bases with no gene match: 7. This CDR3 contains 15 residues. The source of the sample is a study of cytomegalovirus exposure and HLA in healthy donors. Study in general: In an early release, HLA-typed donors contributed 80 million to 95 million unique TCR sequences. Study findings and constraints: Earlier analysis yielded a pattern in which most TCR beta V segments were productive about 90% or about 30% of the time. Among TCR beta chains of equal frequency, HLA-associated ones were more clonally expanded in a later analysis.

With 60 Vbeta and 13 Jbeta primers, the PCR was carried out. TCRdb's copy holds only in-frame clones and misses some; the assay was immunoSEQ multiplex PCR. The sample has approximately 110,000 clones, more than 60% seen once; the top ten hold around 14%. The source material was PBMCs. V and J are TRBV7-9 and TRBJ1-1, with 8 bases aligning to TRBD1. This TCR came from a woman aged 55-75 years in good health and CMV-seropositive. The CDR3 DNA reads as TGTGCCAGCAGCGTCCGCGGGACAGGCAACACTGAAGCTTTCTTT. Translating it yields CASSVRGTGNTEAFF. Full variable domain (missing parts from reference TRBV7-9 and TRBJ1-1): DTGVSQNPRHKITKRGQNVTFRCDPISEHNRLYWYRQTLGQGPEFLTYFQNEAQLEKSRLLSDRFSAERPKGSFSTLEIQRTEQGDSAMYLCASSVRGTGNTEAFFGQGTRLTVV.